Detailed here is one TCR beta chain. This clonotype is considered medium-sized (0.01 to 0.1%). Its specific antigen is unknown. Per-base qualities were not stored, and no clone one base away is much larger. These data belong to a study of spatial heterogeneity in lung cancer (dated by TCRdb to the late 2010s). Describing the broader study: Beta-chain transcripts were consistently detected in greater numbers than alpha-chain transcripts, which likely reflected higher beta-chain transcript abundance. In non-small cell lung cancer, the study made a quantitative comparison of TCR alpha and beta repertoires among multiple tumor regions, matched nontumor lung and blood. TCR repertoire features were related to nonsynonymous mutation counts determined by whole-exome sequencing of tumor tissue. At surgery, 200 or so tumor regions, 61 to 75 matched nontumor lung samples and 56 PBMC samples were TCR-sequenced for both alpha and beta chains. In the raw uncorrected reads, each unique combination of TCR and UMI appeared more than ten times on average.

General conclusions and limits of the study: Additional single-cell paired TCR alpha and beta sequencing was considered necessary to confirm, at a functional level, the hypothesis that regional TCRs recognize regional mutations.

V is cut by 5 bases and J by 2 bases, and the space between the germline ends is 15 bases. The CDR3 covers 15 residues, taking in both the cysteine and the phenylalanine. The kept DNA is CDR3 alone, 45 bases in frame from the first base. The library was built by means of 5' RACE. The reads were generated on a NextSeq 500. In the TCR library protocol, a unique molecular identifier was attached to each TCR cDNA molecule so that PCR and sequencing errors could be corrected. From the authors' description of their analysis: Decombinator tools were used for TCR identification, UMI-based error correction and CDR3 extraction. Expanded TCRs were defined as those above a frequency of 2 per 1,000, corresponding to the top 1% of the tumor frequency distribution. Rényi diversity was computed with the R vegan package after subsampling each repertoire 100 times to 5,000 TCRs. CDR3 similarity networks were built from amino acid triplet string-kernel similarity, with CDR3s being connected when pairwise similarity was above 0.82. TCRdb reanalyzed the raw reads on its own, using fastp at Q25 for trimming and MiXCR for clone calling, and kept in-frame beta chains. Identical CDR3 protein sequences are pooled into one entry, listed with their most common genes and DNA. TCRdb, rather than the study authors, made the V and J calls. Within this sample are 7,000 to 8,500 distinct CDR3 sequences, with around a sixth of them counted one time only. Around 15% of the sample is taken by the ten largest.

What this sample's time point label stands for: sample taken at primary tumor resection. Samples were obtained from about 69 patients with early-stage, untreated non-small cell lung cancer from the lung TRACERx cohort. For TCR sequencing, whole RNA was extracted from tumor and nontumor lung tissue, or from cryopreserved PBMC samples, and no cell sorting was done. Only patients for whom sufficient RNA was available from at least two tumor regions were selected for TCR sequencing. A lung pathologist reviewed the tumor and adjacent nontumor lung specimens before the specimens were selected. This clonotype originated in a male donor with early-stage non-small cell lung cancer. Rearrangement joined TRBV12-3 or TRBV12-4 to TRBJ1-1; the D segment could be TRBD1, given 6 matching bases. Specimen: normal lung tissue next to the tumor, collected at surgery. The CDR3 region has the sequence CASSPTGQINTEAFF. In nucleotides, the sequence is TGTGCCAGCAGTCCTACTGGACAGATTAACACTGAAGCTTTCTTT.